The next 8 T cell receptor beta chains were all read from a single sample in a study of CD8+CD57+ T cells in acquired aplastic anemia. By flow cytometry, patients selected for sequencing had shown an expansion of CD8+CD57+ cells. The TCR beta profiling, which covered VDJ combination and CDR3 sequence, was carried out using genomic DNA as the template. In TCRdb, the reads were re-called with MiXCR into one record per CDR3 protein. The sample yields 160,000 or so distinct CDR3 sequences, 40% to 55% seen once. The specimen was sorted CD4+, CD8+, or CD8+CD57+ T cells (not recorded which) from PBMCs. These TCRs come from a human donor with aplastic anemia.

V usage is TRBV7-9 and J usage is TRBJ2-5; maybe TRBD1 (6 bases). CDR3 length equals 15 residues. Germline assignment: CDR1 SEHNR and CDR2 FQNEAQ (reference sequence). The V end lost 0 bases, the J end lost 2 bases, and 10 bases lay between the germline ends. CDR3 nucleotide sequence: TGTGCCAGCAGCTTAGCTTCAAGGGGGCAAGAGACCCAGTACTTC. Translated: CASSLASRGQETQYF.

This clonotype has a count of ten or more. The chain has TRBV6-1 and TRBJ1-6; the D gene is possibly TRBD1 (6 bases). The CDR3 contains 15 residues. The V end was cut by 7 bases, the J end by 0 bases, with 10 bases between. Germline V gives CDR1 MNHNS, CDR2 SASEGT. The DNA of the CDR3 is TGTGCCAGCAACGACAGGAGCTCCTATAATTCACCCCTCCACTTT. Its translation is CASNDRSSYNSPLHF.

This clonotype showed up many times. Just one base apart from a much larger clone, this may be a read error. The chain has TRBV7-2 and TRBJ2-7; TRBD1 matches at 7 bases. Looked up from germline, CDR1 is SGHTA and CDR2 is FQGNSA. This CDR3 contains 13 residues. CDR3 bases: TGTGCCAGCAGCTTGACAGGGCCCTACGGGCAGTACGTC. Translation gives CASSLTGPYGQYV.

This rearrangement joins TRBV12-5 to TRBJ2-5; D is unclear. Germline CDR1 LGHNT, CDR2 FRNRAP. The V end lost 0 bases, the J end lost 5 bases, and 4 bases lay between the germline ends. The CDR3 totals 12 residues. CDR3 protein: CASGLVLETQYF. The CDR3 coding sequence is TGTGCTAGTGGTTTGGTCCTGGAGACCCAGTACTTC.

This clonotype was recorded only once. The gene calls are TRBV10-2 and TRBJ1-3; D unresolved. The CDR3 totals 13 residues. The germline CDR1 and CDR2 sequences are WSHSY and SAAADI. Trimming took off 9 bases at V and 0 bases at J, with 9 bases between the two ends. The CDR3 protein is CASLVDSGNTIYF. The CDR3 DNA follows: TGCGCCAGTCTCGTAGACTCTGGAAACACCATATATTTT.

The chain carries TRBV11-1 and TRBJ2-7, with TRBD2 matching over 14 bases. Unmatched junction bases numbered 11, after V lost 6 bases and J lost 4 bases. The germline CDR1 and CDR2 sequences are SGHAT and FQDESV (reference sequence). The length of the CDR3 is 17 residues. In DNA, the CDR3 is TGTGCCAGCAGTTACAGCGGACTAGCGGGAGGACTATACGAGCAGTACTTC. Translation gives CASSYSGLAGGLYEQYF.

The chain joins TRBV24-1 to TRBJ2-7; D uncertain. CDR3 length: 11 residues. In germline, CDR1 is KGHDR, CDR2 SFDVKD. CDR3 amino acids: CATSDSSRTSV. The CDR3 DNA reads as TGTGCCACCAGTGATTCCTCCAGGACCTCCGTC.

The chain is built from TRBV10-3 and TRBJ1-6, with 9 bases that match TRBD1. V lost 3 bases and J lost 8; bases outside the gene matches: 5. This CDR3 contains 15 residues. Per germline, CDR1 ENHRY and CDR2 SYGVKD. The CDR3 DNA reads as TGTGCCATCAGTGACGGACAGGGGAACGATTCACCCCTCCACTTT. Protein sequence: CAISDGQGNDSPLHF.